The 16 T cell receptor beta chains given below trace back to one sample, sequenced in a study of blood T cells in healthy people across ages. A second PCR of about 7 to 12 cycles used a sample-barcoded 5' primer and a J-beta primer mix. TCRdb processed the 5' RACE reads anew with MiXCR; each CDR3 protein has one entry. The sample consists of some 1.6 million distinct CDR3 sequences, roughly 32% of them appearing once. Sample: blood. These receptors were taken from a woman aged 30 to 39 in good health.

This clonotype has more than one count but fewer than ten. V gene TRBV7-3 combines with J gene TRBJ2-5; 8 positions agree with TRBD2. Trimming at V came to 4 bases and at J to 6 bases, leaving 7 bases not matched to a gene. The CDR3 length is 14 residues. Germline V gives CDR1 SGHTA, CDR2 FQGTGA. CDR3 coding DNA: TGTGCCAGCAGCTCCCAGGGACTAGGCAAGACCCAGTACTTC. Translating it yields CASSSQGLGKTQYF. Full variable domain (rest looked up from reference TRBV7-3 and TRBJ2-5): GAGVSQTPSNKVTEKGKYVELRCDPISGHTALYWYRQSLGQGPEFLIYFQGTGAADDSGLPNDRFFAVRPEGSVSTLKIQRTERGDSAVYLCASSSQGLGKTQYFGPGTRLLVL.

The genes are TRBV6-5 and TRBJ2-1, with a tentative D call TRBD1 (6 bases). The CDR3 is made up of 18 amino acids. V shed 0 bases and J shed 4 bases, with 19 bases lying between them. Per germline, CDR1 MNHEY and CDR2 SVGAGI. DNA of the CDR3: TGTGCCAGCAGTTACTCGGGGGCTGGCGGTCTGCGTTACAATGAGCAGTTCTTC. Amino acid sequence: CASSYSGAGGLRYNEQFF.

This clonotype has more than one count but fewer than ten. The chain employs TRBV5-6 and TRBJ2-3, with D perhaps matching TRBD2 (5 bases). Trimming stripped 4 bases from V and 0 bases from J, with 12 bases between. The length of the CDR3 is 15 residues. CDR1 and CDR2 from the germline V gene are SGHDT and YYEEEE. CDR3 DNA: TGTGCCAGCAGCCCCCGGAGGCGGAGCACAGATACGCAGTATTTT. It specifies CASSPRRRSTDTQYF.

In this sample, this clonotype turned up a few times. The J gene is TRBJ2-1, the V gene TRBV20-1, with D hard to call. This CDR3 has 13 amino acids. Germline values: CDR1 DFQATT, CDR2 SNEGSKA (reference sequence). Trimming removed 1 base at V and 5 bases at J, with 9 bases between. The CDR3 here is CSARGWGNNEQFF. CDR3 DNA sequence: TGCAGTGCTAGAGGGTGGGGAAACAATGAGCAGTTCTTC.

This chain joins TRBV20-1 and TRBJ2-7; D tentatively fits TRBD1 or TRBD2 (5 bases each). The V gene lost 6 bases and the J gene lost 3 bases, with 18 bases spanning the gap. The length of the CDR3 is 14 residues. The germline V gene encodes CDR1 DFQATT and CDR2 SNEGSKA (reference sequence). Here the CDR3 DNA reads TGCAGTGCAAGCGGACCAGGGATAGGCTACGAGCAGTACTTC. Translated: CSASGPGIGYEQYF.

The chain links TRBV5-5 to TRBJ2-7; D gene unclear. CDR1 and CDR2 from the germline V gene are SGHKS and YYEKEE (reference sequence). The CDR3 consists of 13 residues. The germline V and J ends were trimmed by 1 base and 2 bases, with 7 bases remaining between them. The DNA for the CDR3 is TGTGCCAGCAGCTTGAGGATAGCCTACGAGCAGTACTTC. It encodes CASSLRIAYEQYF. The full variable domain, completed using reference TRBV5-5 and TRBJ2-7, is DAGVTQSPTHLIKTRGQQVTLRCSPISGHKSVSWYQQVLGQGPQFIFQYYEKEERGRGNFPDRFSARQFPNYSSELNVNALLLGDSALYLCASSLRIAYEQYFGPGTRLTVT.

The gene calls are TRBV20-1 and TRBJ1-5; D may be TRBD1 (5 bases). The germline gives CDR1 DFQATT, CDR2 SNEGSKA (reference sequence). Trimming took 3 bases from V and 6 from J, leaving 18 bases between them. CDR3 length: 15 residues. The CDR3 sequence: CSASTNWGSSQPQHF. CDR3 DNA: TGCAGTGCTAGTACGAACTGGGGGTCTAGTCAGCCCCAGCATTTT.

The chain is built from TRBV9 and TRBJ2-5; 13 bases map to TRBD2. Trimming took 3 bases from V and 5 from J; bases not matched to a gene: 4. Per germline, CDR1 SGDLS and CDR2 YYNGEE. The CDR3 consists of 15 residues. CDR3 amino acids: CASSETSGRWETQYF. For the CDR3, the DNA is TGTGCCAGCAGCGAGACTAGCGGGAGGTGGGAGACCCAGTACTTC.

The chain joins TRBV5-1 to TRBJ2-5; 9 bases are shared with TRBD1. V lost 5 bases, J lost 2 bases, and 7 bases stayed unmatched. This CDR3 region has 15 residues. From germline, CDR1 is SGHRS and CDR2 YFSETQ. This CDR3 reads CASSSMGQGQETQYF. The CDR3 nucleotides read TGCGCCAGCAGTTCGATGGGACAGGGTCAAGAGACCCAGTACTTC.

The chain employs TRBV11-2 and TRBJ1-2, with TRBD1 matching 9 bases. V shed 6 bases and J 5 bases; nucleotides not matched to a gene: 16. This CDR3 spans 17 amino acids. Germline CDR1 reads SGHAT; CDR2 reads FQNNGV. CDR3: CASRDWDRDYSRYGYTF. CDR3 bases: TGTGCCAGCAGGGATTGGGACAGGGATTATTCTCGGTATGGCTACACCTTC.

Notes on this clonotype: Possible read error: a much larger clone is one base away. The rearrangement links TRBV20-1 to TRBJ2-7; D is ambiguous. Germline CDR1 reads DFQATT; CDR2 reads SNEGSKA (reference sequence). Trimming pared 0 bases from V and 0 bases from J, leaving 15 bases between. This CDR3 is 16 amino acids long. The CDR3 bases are TGCAGTGCTAGAGATCTACGAGCCTTCAGCTCCTACGAGCAGTACTTC. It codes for CSARDLRAFSSYEQYF.

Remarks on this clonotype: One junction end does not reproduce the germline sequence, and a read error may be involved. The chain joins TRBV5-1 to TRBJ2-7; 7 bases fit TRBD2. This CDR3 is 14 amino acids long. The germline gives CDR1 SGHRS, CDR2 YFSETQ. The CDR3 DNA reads TGCACCAGCAGCGAGGGAGGGTTCTCCTACGAGCAGTACTTC. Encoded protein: CTSSEGGFSYEQYF.

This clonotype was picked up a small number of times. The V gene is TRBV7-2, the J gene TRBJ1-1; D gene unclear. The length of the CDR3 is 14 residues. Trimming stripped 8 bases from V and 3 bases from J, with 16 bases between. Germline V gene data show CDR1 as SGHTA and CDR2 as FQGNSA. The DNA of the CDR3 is TGTGCCAGCCGGTTTCAACCTAGGGACACTGAAGCTTTCTTT. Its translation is CASRFQPRDTEAFF.

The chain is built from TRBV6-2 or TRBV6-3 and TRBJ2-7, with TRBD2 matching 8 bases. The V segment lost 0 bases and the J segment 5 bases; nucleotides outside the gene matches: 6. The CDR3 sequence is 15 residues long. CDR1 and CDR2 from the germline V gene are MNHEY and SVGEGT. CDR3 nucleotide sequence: TGTGCCAGCAGTTACTCAGCGGGAGTGCCCCACGAGCAGTACTTC. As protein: CASSYSAGVPHEQYF.

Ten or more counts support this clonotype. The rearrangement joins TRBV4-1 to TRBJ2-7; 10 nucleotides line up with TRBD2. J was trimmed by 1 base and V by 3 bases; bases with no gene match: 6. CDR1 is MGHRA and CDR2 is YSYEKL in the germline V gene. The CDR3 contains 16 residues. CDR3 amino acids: CASSQEKRGGSYEQYF. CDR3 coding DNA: TGCGCCAGCAGCCAGGAGAAGCGGGGGGGGTCCTACGAGCAGTACTTC.

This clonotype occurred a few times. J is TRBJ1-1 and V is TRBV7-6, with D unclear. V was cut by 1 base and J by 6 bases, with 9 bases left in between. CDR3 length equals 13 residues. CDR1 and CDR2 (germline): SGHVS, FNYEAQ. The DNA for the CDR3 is TGTGCCAGCAGCTTAGACCGGGATTCTGAAGCTTTCTTT. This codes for CASSLDRDSEAFF.